The source of this T cell receptor beta chain is a study of cytomegalovirus exposure and HLA in healthy donors. Some clones are missing from TCRdb's copy, which holds only in-frame ones; the method was immunoSEQ multiplex PCR. The sample includes 120,000 to 150,000 clones, about 89% of them seen just once. This CDR3 spans 14 amino acids. Trimming left V 4 bases short and J 7 bases short, with 14 bases between. The germline V gene has CDR1 SGHRS and CDR2 YFSETQ. This rearrangement joins TRBV5-1 to TRBJ1-4, with D perhaps matching TRBD1 (5 bases). The sequencing input was PBMCs. The TCR was taken from a woman aged 18-29 years in good health and CMV-seropositive. CDR3 residues: CASSAGTGGEKLFF. In nucleotides, the CDR3 is TGCGCCAGCAGCGCCGGGACCGGGGGTGAAAAACTGTTTTTT.